The sequence of this TCR beta chain was determined in a study of T cells expressing NK-cell markers. As for the study in general: Each TCR beta repertoire originated in sorted T cells that were CD3+CD56+NKG2C+, CD3+CD56+NKG2C- or CD3+CD56-NKG2C+. Study-level findings and limits: A few donors' CD3+CD56-NKG2C+ cells were dominated by the same clonotypes.

Germline V gene sequence: CDR1 MGHRA, CDR2 YSYEKL. CDR3 length: 17 residues. Note on this clonotype: Its target is not known.

Reanalyzing the 5' RACE reads, TCRdb keeps one entry per CDR3 protein, without DNA. Its table records over 350,000 distinct CDR3 sequences. This sequence originates from a woman in her 50s in good health. The specimen was blood T cells: a sorted CD56 or NKG2C T cell subset, CD4+ or CD8+ T cells, or bulk PBMC T cells (not recorded which). The chain has TRBV4-1 and TRBJ2-5; TCRdb's D call of TRBD2 is untestable without DNA. This CDR3 is CASSHRLAGEAQETQYF.